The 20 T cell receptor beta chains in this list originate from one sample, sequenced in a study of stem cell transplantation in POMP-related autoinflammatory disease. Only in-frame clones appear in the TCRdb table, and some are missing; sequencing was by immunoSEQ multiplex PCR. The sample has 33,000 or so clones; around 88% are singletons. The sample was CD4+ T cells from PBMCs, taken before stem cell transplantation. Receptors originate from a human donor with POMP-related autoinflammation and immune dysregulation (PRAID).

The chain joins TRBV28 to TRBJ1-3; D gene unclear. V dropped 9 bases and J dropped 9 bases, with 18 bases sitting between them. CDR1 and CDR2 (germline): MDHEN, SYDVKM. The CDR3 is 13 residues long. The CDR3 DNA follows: TGTGCCAGTTCGGCCCAAAGTCCTGCCACCATATATTTT. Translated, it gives CASSAQSPATIYF.

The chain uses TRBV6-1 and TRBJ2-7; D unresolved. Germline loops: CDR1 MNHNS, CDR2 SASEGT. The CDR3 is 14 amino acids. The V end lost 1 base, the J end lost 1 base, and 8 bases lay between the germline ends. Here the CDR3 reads CASSEVFRSYEQYF. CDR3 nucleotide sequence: TGTGCCAGCAGTGAAGTTTTTCGTTCCTACGAGCAGTACTTC.

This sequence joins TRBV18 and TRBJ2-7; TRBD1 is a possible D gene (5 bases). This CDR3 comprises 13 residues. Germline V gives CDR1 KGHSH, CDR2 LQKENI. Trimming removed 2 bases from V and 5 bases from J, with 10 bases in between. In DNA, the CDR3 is TGTGCCAGCTCACCAAATCAGGGCAACGAGCAGTACTTC. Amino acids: CASSPNQGNEQYF.

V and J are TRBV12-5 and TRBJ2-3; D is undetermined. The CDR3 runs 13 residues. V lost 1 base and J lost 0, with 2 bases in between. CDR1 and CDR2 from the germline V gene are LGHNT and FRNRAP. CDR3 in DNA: TGTGCTAGTGGTTTGGGAAGCACAGATACGCAGTATTTT. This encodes CASGLGSTDTQYF.

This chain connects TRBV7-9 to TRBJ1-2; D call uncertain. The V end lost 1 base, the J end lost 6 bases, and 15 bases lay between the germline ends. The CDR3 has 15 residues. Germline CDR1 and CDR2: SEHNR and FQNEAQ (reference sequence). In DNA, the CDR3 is TGTGCCAGCAGCTTAGATGCCCGGATTGGGGATGGCTACACCTTC. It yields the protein CASSLDARIGDGYTF.

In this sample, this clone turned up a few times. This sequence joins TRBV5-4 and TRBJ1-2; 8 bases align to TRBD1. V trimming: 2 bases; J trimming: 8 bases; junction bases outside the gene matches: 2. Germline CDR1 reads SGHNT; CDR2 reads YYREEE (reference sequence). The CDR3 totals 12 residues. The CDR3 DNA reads TGTGCCAGCAGCTTATCAGGGGGCGGCTACACCTTC. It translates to CASSLSGGGYTF.

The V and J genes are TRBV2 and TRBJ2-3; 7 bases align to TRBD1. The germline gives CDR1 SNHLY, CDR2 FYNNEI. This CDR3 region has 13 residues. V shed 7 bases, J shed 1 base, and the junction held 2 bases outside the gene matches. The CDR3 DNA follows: TGTGCCAGCACAGGGGGTCGCACAGATACGCAGTATTTT. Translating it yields CASTGGRTDTQYF.

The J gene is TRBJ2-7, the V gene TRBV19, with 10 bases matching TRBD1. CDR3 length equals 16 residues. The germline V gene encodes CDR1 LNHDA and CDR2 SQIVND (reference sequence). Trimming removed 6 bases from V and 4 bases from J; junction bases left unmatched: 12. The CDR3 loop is CASRGPARDRGYEQYF. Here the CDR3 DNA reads TGTGCCAGTAGGGGGCCCGCCCGGGACAGGGGATACGAGCAGTACTTC.

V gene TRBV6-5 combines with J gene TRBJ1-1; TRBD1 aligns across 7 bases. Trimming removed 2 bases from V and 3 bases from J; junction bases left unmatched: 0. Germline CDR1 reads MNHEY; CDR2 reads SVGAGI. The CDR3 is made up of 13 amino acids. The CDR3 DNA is TGTGCCAGCAGTTACGGACAGGACACTGAAGCTTTCTTT. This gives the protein CASSYGQDTEAFF.

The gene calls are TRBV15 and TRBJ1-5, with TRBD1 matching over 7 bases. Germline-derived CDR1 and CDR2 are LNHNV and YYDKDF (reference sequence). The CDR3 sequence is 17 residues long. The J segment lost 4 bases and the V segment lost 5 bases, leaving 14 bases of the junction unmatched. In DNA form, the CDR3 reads TGTGCCACCAGCCCCTCCAGGGGGGTCCTTGGGAATCAGCCCCAGCATTTT. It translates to CATSPSRGVLGNQPQHF.

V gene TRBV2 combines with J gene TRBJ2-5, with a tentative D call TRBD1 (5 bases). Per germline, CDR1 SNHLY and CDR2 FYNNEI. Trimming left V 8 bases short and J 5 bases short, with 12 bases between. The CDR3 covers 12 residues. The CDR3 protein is CASLEGVETQYF. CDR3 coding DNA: TGTGCCAGCCTTGAAGGGGTTGAGACCCAGTACTTC.

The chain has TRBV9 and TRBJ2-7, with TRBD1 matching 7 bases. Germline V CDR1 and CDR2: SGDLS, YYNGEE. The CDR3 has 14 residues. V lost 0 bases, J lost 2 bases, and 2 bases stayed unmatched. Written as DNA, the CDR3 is TGTGCCAGCAGCGTAGAGGACAGGCCCTACGAGCAGTACTTC. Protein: CASSVEDRPYEQYF.

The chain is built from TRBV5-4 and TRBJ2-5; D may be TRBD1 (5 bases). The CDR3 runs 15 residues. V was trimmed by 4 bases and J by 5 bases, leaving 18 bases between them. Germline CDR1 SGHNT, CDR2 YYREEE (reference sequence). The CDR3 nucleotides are TGTGCCAGCAGCCCGATGATCAGGGAAAGGGAGACCCAGTACTTC. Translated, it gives CASSPMIRERETQYF.

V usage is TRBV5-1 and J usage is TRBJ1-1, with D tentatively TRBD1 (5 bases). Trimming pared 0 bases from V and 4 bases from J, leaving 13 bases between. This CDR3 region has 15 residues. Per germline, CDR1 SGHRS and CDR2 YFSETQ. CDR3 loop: CASSLGWGDGTEAFF. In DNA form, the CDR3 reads TGCGCCAGCAGCTTGGGGTGGGGGGACGGCACTGAAGCTTTCTTT.

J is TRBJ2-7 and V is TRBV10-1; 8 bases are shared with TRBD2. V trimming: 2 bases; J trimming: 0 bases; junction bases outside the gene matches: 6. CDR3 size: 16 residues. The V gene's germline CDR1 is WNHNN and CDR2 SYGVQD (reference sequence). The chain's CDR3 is CASSEAGGCISYEQYF. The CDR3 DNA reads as TGCGCCAGCAGTGAGGCGGGGGGCTGCATCTCCTACGAGCAGTACTTC.

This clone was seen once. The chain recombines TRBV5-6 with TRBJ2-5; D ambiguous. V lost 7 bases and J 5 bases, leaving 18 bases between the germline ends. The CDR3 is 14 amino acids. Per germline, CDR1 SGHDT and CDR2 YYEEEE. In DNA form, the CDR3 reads TGTGCCAGCCATAGGGCCTTTGGTTGGGAGACCCAGTACTTC. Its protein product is CASHRAFGWETQYF.

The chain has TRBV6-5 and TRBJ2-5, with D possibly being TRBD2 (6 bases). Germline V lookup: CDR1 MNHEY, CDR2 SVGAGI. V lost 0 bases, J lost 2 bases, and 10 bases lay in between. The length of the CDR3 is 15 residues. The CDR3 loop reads CASSYSASGQETQYF. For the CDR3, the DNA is TGTGCCAGCAGTTACTCAGCCAGCGGGCAAGAGACCCAGTACTTC.

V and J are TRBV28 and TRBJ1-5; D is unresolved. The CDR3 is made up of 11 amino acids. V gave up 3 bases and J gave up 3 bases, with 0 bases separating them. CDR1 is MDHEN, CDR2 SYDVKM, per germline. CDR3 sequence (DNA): TGTGCCAGCAGTTTCAATCAGCCCCAGCATTTT. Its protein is CASSFNQPQHF.

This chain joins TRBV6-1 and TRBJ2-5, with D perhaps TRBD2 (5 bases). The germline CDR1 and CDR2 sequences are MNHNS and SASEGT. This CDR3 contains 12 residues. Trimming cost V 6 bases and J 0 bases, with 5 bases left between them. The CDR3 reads CASRRDQETQYF. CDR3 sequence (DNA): TGTGCCAGCAGGCGGGACCAAGAGACCCAGTACTTC.

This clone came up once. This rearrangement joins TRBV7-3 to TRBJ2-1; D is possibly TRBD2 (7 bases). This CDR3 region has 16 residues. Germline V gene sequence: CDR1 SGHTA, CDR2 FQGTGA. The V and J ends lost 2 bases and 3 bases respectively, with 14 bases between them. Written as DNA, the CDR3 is TGTGCCAGCAGCTTACTGCGGGGGCCCCACTACAATGAGCAGTTCTTC. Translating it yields CASSLLRGPHYNEQFF.